This TCR beta chain was documented in a study of blood T cell repertoires in COVID-19. This clone was seen a handful of times. The protocol was immunoSEQ multiplex PCR, while the TCRdb copy is restricted to in-frame clones and leaves out a portion. The sample has over 200,000 clones; approximately 87% are singletons. This CDR3 has 14 amino acids. Germline V gene sequence: CDR1 MDHEN, CDR2 SYDVKM. The V end lost 6 bases, the J end lost 0 bases, and 9 bases lay between the germline ends. The sequenced sample consisted of peripheral blood. The TCR comes from a woman aged 70-85 years with active or convalescent COVID-19. The V call is TRBV28, the J call TRBJ1-3; D remains ambiguous. The CDR3 loop reads CASRPGFSGNTIYF. The CDR3 DNA sequence: TGTGCCAGCAGACCGGGGTTCTCTGGAAACACCATATATTTT.